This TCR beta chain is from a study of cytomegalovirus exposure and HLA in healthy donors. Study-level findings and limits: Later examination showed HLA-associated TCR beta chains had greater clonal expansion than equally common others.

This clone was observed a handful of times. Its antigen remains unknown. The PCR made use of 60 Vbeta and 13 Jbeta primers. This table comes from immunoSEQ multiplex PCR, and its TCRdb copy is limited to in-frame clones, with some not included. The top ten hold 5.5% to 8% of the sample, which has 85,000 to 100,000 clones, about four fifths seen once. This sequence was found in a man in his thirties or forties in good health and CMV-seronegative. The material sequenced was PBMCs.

In DNA, the CDR3 is TGTGCCAGCAGCTTACGGGGTAGAGAAGCTTTCTTT. It encodes CASSLRGREAFF. V is TRBV11-3 and J is TRBJ1-1; D uncertain. The CDR3 contains 12 residues. Germline V gene data show CDR1 as SGHNT and CDR2 as YENEEA. Trimming stripped 2 bases from V and 8 bases from J, with 9 bases between.